These T cell receptor beta chains were read from a single sample in a study of cytomegalovirus exposure and HLA in healthy donors. Sequencing was performed with immunoSEQ multiplex PCR; in TCRdb, only in-frame clones are kept and a portion is missing. Found here are 75,000 to 95,000 clones, 70% to 90% of them singletons; the top ten hold 5.6%. Sequenced: PBMCs. The receptors originated from a woman aged 18-35 years in good health and CMV-seropositive. The CDR3 runs from the conserved cysteine through the conserved F or W. D genes are given only for firm matches. Clone size is given for some rows only: seen once, a few or many times, or a class if the clone is expanded.

j_call v_call d_call clone_size cdr3_aa cdr3_nt
TRBJ2-3 TRBV5-1 TRBD2 NA CASSPRLAVGADTQYF TGCGCCAGCAGCCCGCGTCTAGCGGTAGGGGCAGATACGCAGTATTTT
TRBJ2-7 TRBV25-1 NA NA CASSDSRGEQYF TGTGCCAGCAGTGATAGCAGGGGCGAGCAGTACTTC
TRBJ2-3 TRBV5-4 TRBD2 once CASSFVLAGGRADTQYF TGTGCCAGCAGCTTCGTGCTAGCGGGGGGTAGGGCAGATACGCAGTATTTT
TRBJ1-2 TRBV2 NA NA CASTERVIYGYTF TGTGCCAGCACCGAACGCGTAATCTATGGCTACACCTTC
TRBJ2-7 TRBV6-5 NA few CASSPTEFYEQYF TGTGCCAGCAGCCCTACAGAGTTCTACGAGCAGTACTTC
TRBJ2-5 TRBV11-3 NA NA CASSLGGGDFPETQYF TGTGCCAGCAGCCTAGGAGGGGGCGATTTCCCTGAGACCCAGTACTTC
TRBJ1-1 TRBV6-5 NA few CASGGSNTEAFF TGTGCCAGCGGCGGTTCGAACACTGAAGCTTTCTTT
TRBJ1-6 TRBV2 TRBD1 NA CASQTGVYSPLHF TGTGCCAGCCAGACAGGGGTTTATTCACCCCTCCACTTT
TRBJ2-6 TRBV4-1 TRBD1 NA CASSPRQGANSGANVLTF TGCGCCAGCAGCCCCAGACAGGGGGCTAACTCTGGGGCCAACGTCCTGACTTTC
TRBJ1-5 TRBV25-1 TRBD1 NA CASSKQGADQPQHF TGTGCCAGCAGTAAACAGGGGGCGGATCAGCCCCAGCATTTT
TRBJ1-2 TRBV28 NA NA CASSLLGRSGYTF TGTGCCAGCAGTTTATTGGGGCGCAGTGGCTACACCTTC
TRBJ2-1 TRBV7-9 TRBD2 NA CASRYVGGDNEQFF TGTGCCAGCAGATACGTGGGGGGGGACAATGAGCAGTTCTTC
TRBJ2-3 TRBV2 NA NA CASSQQGTHTDTQYF TGTGCCAGCAGTCAGCAGGGGACCCACACAGATACGCAGTATTTT
TRBJ2-1 TRBV4-2 TRBD2 NA CASSPGLAAAEDEQFF TGTGCCAGCAGCCCCGGACTAGCGGCAGCGGAGGATGAGCAGTTCTTC
TRBJ2-1 TRBV7-6 TRBD2 NA CASSLALSSGDEQFF TGTGCCAGCAGCTTAGCGCTTAGTAGCGGGGATGAGCAGTTCTTC
TRBJ2-7 TRBV6-1 NA few CASISNRVAYEQYF TGTGCCAGCATTTCTAACAGGGTGGCCTACGAGCAGTACTTC
TRBJ1-4 TRBV30 NA NA CAWRGRANEKLFF TGTGCCTGGAGAGGGAGGGCTAATGAAAAACTGTTTTTT
TRBJ1-3 TRBV5-4 NA NA CASTIWGGNTIYF TGTGCCAGCACCATTTGGGGCGGAAACACCATATATTTT
TRBJ2-7 TRBV15 TRBD1 NA CATSRGTGAAYEQYF TGTGCCACCAGCAGAGGGACAGGGGCGGCCTACGAGCAGTACTTC
TRBJ2-1 TRBV7-3 TRBD2 few CASSPRLEGLAGINEQFF TGTGCCAGCAGCCCCCGGCTAGAGGGACTAGCGGGGATTAATGAGCAGTTCTTC
TRBJ1-2 TRBV6-5 NA NA CASSYSGTPGYGYTF TGTGCCAGCAGTTACAGCGGGACACCGGGCTATGGCTACACCTTC
TRBJ2-1 TRBV19 TRBD2 NA CASSFPHRSGVNNEQFF TGTGCCAGTAGTTTTCCCCACAGGAGCGGGGTTAACAATGAGCAGTTCTTC
TRBJ1-1 TRBV4-1 NA NA CASSQVPDIYIGTEAFF TGCGCCAGCAGCCAAGTCCCGGACATCTATATAGGCACTGAAGCTTTCTTT
TRBJ2-2 TRBV6-5 NA NA CASKGQHGAGELFF TGTGCCAGCAAGGGCCAACACGGGGCCGGGGAGCTGTTTTTT
TRBJ2-1 TRBV19 NA NA CASSRGGPAVRNEQFF TGTGCCAGTAGTAGGGGGGGCCCCGCAGTACGCAATGAGCAGTTCTTC
TRBJ1-2 TRBV5-4 TRBD1 NA CASSPGTVSIYGYTF TGTGCCAGCAGTCCCGGGACAGTAAGCATCTATGGCTACACCTTC
TRBJ2-3 TRBV9 NA NA CASSVGAMGSFPQYF TGTGCCAGCAGCGTAGGGGCTATGGGCTCCTTTCCGCAGTATTTT
TRBJ1-2 TRBV2 NA NA CASKAQGSAYGYTF TGTGCCAGCAAGGCGCAGGGCTCGGCCTATGGCTACACCTTC
TRBJ1-4 TRBV30 NA NA CAWSGFTTNEKLFF TGTGCCTGGAGCGGGTTCACAACTAATGAAAAACTGTTTTTT
TRBJ1-1 TRBV7-2 TRBD1 few CASSRYRDRGAFF TGTGCCAGCAGCCGATACCGGGACAGGGGCGCTTTCTTT
TRBJ1-1 TRBV6-5 TRBD1 few CASQTGHEAFF TGTGCCAGCCAGACAGGGCATGAAGCTTTCTTT
TRBJ2-7 TRBV28 TRBD2 NA CASRRISGSGEQYF TGTGCCAGCAGACGAATTAGCGGGAGCGGCGAGCAGTACTTC
TRBJ2-7 TRBV5-1 TRBD2 NA CASSLALAGGRAYEQYF TGCGCCAGCAGCTTGGCCTTAGCGGGGGGGCGAGCCTACGAGCAGTACTTC
TRBJ2-1 TRBV15 NA NA CATSTLHSGTEQFF TGTGCCACCAGCACTCTACATAGCGGAACCGAGCAGTTCTTC
TRBJ2-2 TRBV11-2 NA NA CASSLGSLTNTGELFF TGTGCCAGCAGCTTAGGTAGCCTAACGAACACCGGGGAGCTGTTTTTT
TRBJ1-1 TRBV18 NA NA CASSQYTDPRAEAFF TGTGCCAGCTCACAATACACCGACCCGCGGGCTGAAGCTTTCTTT
TRBJ2-7 TRBV6-5 NA NA CASSYDHRVLTYEQYF TGTGCCAGCAGTTACGATCACAGGGTTCTAACCTACGAGCAGTACTTC
TRBJ1-5 TRBV5-6 NA NA CASSPRDLRASNQPQHF TGTGCCAGCAGCCCGAGGGATCTACGGGCCTCCAATCAGCCCCAGCATTTT
TRBJ2-7 TRBV27 TRBD1 NA CASSKGTADGSYEQYF TGTGCCAGCAGTAAGGGGACAGCCGATGGCTCCTACGAGCAGTACTTC
TRBJ2-2 TRBV19 TRBD1 NA CASRRDRGSPGELFF TGTGCCAGTAGGAGGGACAGGGGAAGCCCCGGGGAGCTGTTTTTT
TRBJ1-1 TRBV4-1 NA NA CASSQFSGNTEAFF TGCGCCAGCAGCCAATTTAGTGGGAACACTGAAGCTTTCTTT
TRBJ1-5 TRBV6-5 NA NA CASALSKGGGQPQHF TGTGCCAGCGCGCTTTCGAAGGGGGGGGGTCAGCCCCAGCATTTT
TRBJ2-5 TRBV6-1 TRBD2 NA CASSAALADQETQYF TGTGCCAGCAGTGCGGCGCTAGCGGACCAAGAGACCCAGTACTTC
TRBJ1-1 TRBV25-1 NA NA CASSARWGDTEAFF TGTGCCAGCAGTGCCAGGTGGGGGGACACTGAAGCTTTCTTT
TRBJ1-5 TRBV6-1 NA few CASTQGIPGKDQHF TGTGCCAGCACTCAGGGTATACCGGGCAAGGACCAGCATTTT
TRBJ2-2 TRBV2 TRBD2 NA CASKRTSGGPPSSGELFF TGTGCCAGTAAGCGGACTAGCGGGGGGCCCCCTTCTTCTGGGGAGCTGTTTTTT
TRBJ1-2 TRBV9 NA NA CASSAYGRQSGYTF TGTGCCAGCAGCGCTTACGGGAGGCAGTCTGGCTACACCTTC
TRBJ2-3 TRBV10-1 TRBD1 NA CASSRTGGWEDTQYF TGCGCCAGCAGTCGGACAGGGGGCTGGGAAGATACGCAGTATTTT
TRBJ1-1 TRBV4-1 NA NA CASSQVSRGANTEAFF TGCGCCAGCAGCCAAGTTAGTCGGGGTGCCAACACTGAAGCTTTCTTT
TRBJ2-1 TRBV13 NA NA CASSLVAVSYNEQFF TGTGCCAGCAGCTTAGTGGCGGTTTCCTACAATGAGCAGTTCTTC
TRBJ1-1 TRBV15 NA NA CATSSLEWAPTEAFF TGTGCCACCAGCTCGCTTGAGTGGGCGCCCACTGAAGCTTTCTTT
TRBJ1-2 TRBV14 NA NA CASSQDRSRGYTF TGTGCCAGCAGCCAAGACCGGAGTCGGGGCTACACCTTC
TRBJ2-7 TRBV30 TRBD2 NA CAWSGGLASVYEQYF TGTGCCTGGAGTGGGGGACTAGCGAGTGTCTACGAGCAGTACTTC